This TCR beta chain was documented in a study of blood T cell repertoires in COVID-19. Study details: Sources were T cells, B-cell-depleted T cells, or PBMCs; the material itself was cDNA or gDNA.

Seattle researchers signed up patients amid active infection and tracked them longitudinally. This clone was counted a single time. Some clones are missing from TCRdb's copy, which holds only in-frame ones; the method was immunoSEQ multiplex PCR. Of fewer than 350,000 clones listed, 90% are singletons. The germline gives CDR1 SNHLY, CDR2 FYNNEI. This CDR3 has 12 amino acids. Trimming at V came to 3 bases and at J to 5 bases, leaving 0 bases not matched to a gene. The chain uses TRBV2 and TRBJ2-5, with 7 positions matching TRBD2. The sequence was collected from a woman aged 25 to 39 with COVID-19, enrolled during active disease. The material sequenced was peripheral blood. The DNA for the CDR3 is TGTGCCAGCAGTGAGACTAGCGAGACCCAGTACTTC. Its protein is CASSETSETQYF.